This is a list of T cell receptor beta chains from one sample in a study of regulatory T cells in long-lasting Graves disease. TCRdb itself ran the multiplex PCR reads through MiXCR, one entry per CDR3 protein. The sample shows a few hundred thousand distinct CDR3 sequences, around a fifth of them seen only once. Sequenced here: peripheral blood mononuclear cells (PBMCs), sampled when the disease was refractory, from a patient treated with antithyroid drugs. All receptors derive from a female donor with Graves disease. The CDR3 runs from the conserved cysteine through the conserved F or W. A D gene is named only where the DNA matches it firmly. Rows may omit the clone size; those that give it use once, few, many or a size class.

TRBV20-1	few	NA	TRBJ1-1	TGCAGTGCTAGAGTCGGAGGAGACACTGAAGCTTTCTTT	CSARVGGDTEAFF
TRBV6-1	few	NA	TRBJ2-7	TGTGCCAGCAGTGAGGCATCGAACGCCGTTGTGGTCAGGTACTTC	CASSEASNAVVVRYF
TRBV3-1	few	NA	TRBJ1-3	TGTGGGACAGCCTCTGGAAACACCATATATTTT	CGTASGNTIYF
TRBV28	NA	NA	TRBJ1-5	TGTGCCAGCAGTTTATTCAGGGGTGTAGGTGCCAATCAGCCCCAGCATTTT	CASSLFRGVGANQPQHF
TRBV19	few	NA	TRBJ2-7	TGTGCCAGTAGTATATCCCAGTCCTACGAGCAGTACTTC	CASSISQSYEQYF
TRBV18	few	TRBD1	TRBJ2-7	TGTGCCAGCTCACCAGGGACAGGGTCACACGAGCAGTACTTC	CASSPGTGSHEQYF
TRBV27	NA	NA	TRBJ1-4	TGTGCCAGCAGTTTCGGGGTCGGCTGGAAGGAAAAACTGTTTTTT	CASSFGVGWKEKLFF
TRBV2	many	TRBD1	TRBJ1-2	TGTGCCAGCAAACGGGACAGGGCTTATGGCTACACCTTC	CASKRDRAYGYTF
TRBV29-1	many	NA	TRBJ2-5	TGCAGCGTTGAATTTCAGGACGGGGAGACCCAGTACTTC	CSVEFQDGETQYF
TRBV12-3/TRBV12-4	NA	NA	TRBJ2-1	TGTGCCGTAGCCTCCCGTCGGGCATGGGAGCAGTTCTTC	CAVASRRAWEQFF
TRBV6-5	NA	TRBD2	TRBJ2-1	TGTGCCAGCAGTTCCCTAGCGGGGGGGCTCGATGAGCAGTTCTTC	CASSSLAGGLDEQFF
TRBV19	NA	NA	TRBJ1-1	TGTGCCAGTAGTATAGGCCCAGGGACGGGCACTGAAGCTTTCTTT	CASSIGPGTGTEAFF
TRBV5-4	many	NA	TRBJ2-5	TGTGCCAGCAGCTTGGTTGTCAGGGGGGCCGGAGAGACCCAGTACTTC	CASSLVVRGAGETQYF
TRBV6-5	few	NA	TRBJ1-6	TGTGCCAGCAGTTGGACAGACCAGACGTATAATTCACCCCTCCACTTT	CASSWTDQTYNSPLHF
TRBV12-5	many	NA	TRBJ1-1	TGTGCTAGTGGGATGGGACAGAACACTGAAGCTTTCTTT	CASGMGQNTEAFF
TRBV28	many	NA	TRBJ1-2	TGTGCCAGCAGTTTCGGGGTATTGGGGTATGGCTACACCTTC	CASSFGVLGYGYTF
TRBV28	many	TRBD2	TRBJ2-7	TGTGCCAGCAGTCCCCCGGGACTAGACCCCATAAACGAGTACTTC	CASSPPGLDPINEYF
TRBV28	many	NA	TRBJ2-5	TGTGCCAGCAGGGGGGCGCCTATTAGGGAGACCCAGTACTTC	CASRGAPIRETQYF
TRBV6-1	many	NA	TRBJ1-1	TGTGCCAGCAGTGACAGGACCTACGGCACTGAAGCTTTCTTT	CASSDRTYGTEAFF
TRBV7-2	many	TRBD2	TRBJ2-7	TGTGCCAGCAGCTTTGCTAGCGGGACCTCCTACGAGCAGTACTTC	CASSFASGTSYEQYF
TRBV3-1	NA	NA	TRBJ1-5	TGTGCCAGCAGCCTTGATGTGTTCGGTCAGCCCCAGCATTTT	CASSLDVFGQPQHF
TRBV19	NA	NA	TRBJ2-6	TGTGCCAGTAGTATCCCAGGCCCGGGGGCCAACGTCCTGACTTTC	CASSIPGPGANVLTF
TRBV6-1	NA	TRBD2	TRBJ2-3	TGTGCCAGCAGTCAGACTAGCGGGGGGATCACAGATACGCAGTATTTT	CASSQTSGGITDTQYF
TRBV28	many	TRBD1	TRBJ1-2	TGTGCCAGCAGTCCCGGACAGGGATTCAGATATGGCTACACCTTC	CASSPGQGFRYGYTF
TRBV20-1	few	NA	TRBJ2-7	TGCAGTGCCGGGCAGGGGGGGCTCAACGAGCAGTACTTC	CSAGQGGLNEQYF
TRBV5-1	few	TRBD1	TRBJ2-5	TGCGCCAGCCGGACAGGGCAGGAAGAGACCCAGTACTTC	CASRTGQEETQYF
TRBV28	many	NA	TRBJ2-7	TGTGCCAGCAGTTGGGACGGAGCCTACGAGCAGTACTTC	CASSWDGAYEQYF
TRBV12-3/TRBV12-4	NA	NA	TRBJ1-3	TGTGCCAGCAGTTTAACCGAGCGCTCTGGAAACACCATATATTTT	CASSLTERSGNTIYF